These 6 T cell receptor beta chains originate from one sample sequenced in a study of CD8 T cells in ankylosing spondylitis. MiXCR, run by TCRdb on the 5' RACE reads, gives a single entry per CDR3 protein. The table has about 160,000 distinct CDR3 sequences, about 17% seen once. Sequencing input: blood, either unsorted or a sorted T cell fraction (not recorded which). The receptors here all came from a male donor with ankylosing spondylitis or in good health (not recorded which).

This clonotype has ten or more counts. This rearrangement joins TRBV5-1 to TRBJ1-1; TRBD1 agrees at 9 bases. In germline, CDR1 is SGHRS, CDR2 YFSETQ. V lost 3 bases to trimming and J lost 10 bases; unmatched junction nucleotides: 10. This CDR3 spans 14 amino acids. CDR3 sequence (DNA): TGCGCCAGCAGCTCTGACGGGGACAGGGAACCAGCTTTCTTT. Its translation is CASSSDGDREPAFF.

The chain uses TRBV10-3 and TRBJ2-1; 11 bases align to TRBD2. The J segment lost 5 bases and the V segment lost 4 bases, leaving 4 bases of the junction unmatched. The germline CDR1 and CDR2 sequences are ENHRY and SYGVKD. This CDR3 comprises 15 residues. The CDR3 region is CAISGPGLADNEQFF. The DNA of the CDR3 is TGTGCCATCAGTGGGCCGGGACTAGCGGACAATGAGCAGTTCTTC.

This clonotype was picked up many times. The chain recombines TRBV5-1 with TRBJ2-5; 10 nucleotides agree with TRBD1. V shed 3 bases and J 5 bases; nucleotides not matched to a gene: 4. Germline-derived CDR1 and CDR2 are SGHRS and YFSETQ. The CDR3 length is 14 residues. The CDR3 here is CASSSDRGHETQYF. The CDR3 DNA reads as TGCGCCAGCAGCTCCGACAGGGGGCATGAGACCCAGTACTTC.

In this sample, this clonotype turned up a few times. This sequence joins TRBV24-1 and TRBJ2-4; D perhaps matches TRBD2 (6 bases). V was shortened by 4 bases and J by 6 bases, with 12 bases between the two germline ends. The CDR3 consists of 14 residues. Germline V CDR1 and CDR2: KGHDR, SFDVKD. CDR3 sequence (DNA): TGTGCCACCAGTGACGCCGGGACTCCAAACATTCAGTACTTC. Amino acids: CATSDAGTPNIQYF.

This chain joins TRBV24-1 and TRBJ2-1, with no clear D. CDR1 is KGHDR, CDR2 SFDVKD, per germline. This CDR3 has 13 residues. V was shortened by 4 bases and J by 8 bases, with 11 bases between the two germline ends. CDR3 coding DNA: TGTGCCACCAGTGACCCGCTAGTCTATGAGCAGTTCTTC. This translates into CATSDPLVYEQFF.

This clonotype was counted a few times. The rearrangement joins TRBV7-2 to TRBJ1-5; D is unresolved. Germline loops: CDR1 SGHTA, CDR2 FQGNSA. Trimming shortened V by 1 base and J by 7 bases, and 8 bases separated the two germline ends. The CDR3 length is 13 residues. For the CDR3, the DNA is TGTGCCAGCAGCTTAGGAATGGCACAGCCCCAGCATTTT. Translated: CASSLGMAQPQHF.